This T cell receptor beta chain was obtained from a study of blood T cells in healthy people across ages. PCR was performed a second time for about 7 to 11 cycles using a sample-barcoded 5' primer and a J-beta primer mix. One entry per CDR3 protein, called by TCRdb with MiXCR from the 5' RACE reads. This table holds hundreds of thousands of distinct CDR3 sequences, roughly three fifths found once. The germline V gene encodes CDR1 MNHEY and CDR2 SVGAGI. The CDR3 runs to 16 residues. V was clipped by 2 bases and J by 5 bases, with 16 bases between them. The sequencing sample was made of blood. This receptor was identified in a man in his forties in good health. The chain links TRBV6-5 to TRBJ2-1, with D perhaps TRBD2 (6 bases). This CDR3 reads CASSYLNGRPHNEQFF. In nucleotides, the CDR3 is TGTGCCAGCAGTTACCTCAACGGGAGACCCCACAATGAGCAGTTCTTC.